The clone carrying this T cell receptor beta chain is medium-sized in the sample. What it binds is not known. TRB rearrangements were amplified by multiplex PCR with BIOMED2 TRB-A/B primers. MiXCR, applied by TCRdb to the multiplex PCR reads, yields one record per CDR3 protein. The data hold about 5,000 distinct CDR3 sequences, with 20% to 25% observed a single time. The data stem from a study of T and B cells in COVID-19 patients. Overall study context: Of 20 active-infection patients, over 9 were critically ill with mechanical ventilation or extracorporeal membrane oxygenation.

Each TRB amplification used roughly 240-550 ng of genomic DNA from blood. Germline V gives CDR1 LNHDA, CDR2 SQIVND (reference sequence). V was clipped by 5 bases and J by 1 base; unmatched bases: 10. CDR3 length equals 17 residues. Study results and caveats: Patients with COVID-19 reportedly showed strongly skewed T cell receptor beta variable and joining gene usage. At recovery TRB diversity and richness exceeded healthy donors, after highly clonal active COVID-19 repertoires. No sequencing was yet done of CD4+, regulatory or CD8+ subsets, or of SARS-CoV-2-responsive or tetramer+ sorted cells.

The rearrangement links TRBV19 to TRBJ2-7, with TRBD2 matching 11 bases. The receptor comes from a human donor with active COVID-19. The sequenced sample consisted of blood. CDR3 loop: CASSAGAGTSGSYEQYF. CDR3 in DNA: TGTGCCAGTAGTGCGGGGGCCGGGACTAGCGGATCCTACGAGCAGTACTTC.